This TCR beta chain was sequenced during a study of blood T cell repertoires in COVID-19. At the level of the study: Sites in the United States, Italy and Spain provided acute and convalescent COVID-19 samples. PBMCs, B-cell-depleted T cells, or T cells provided the cDNA or gDNA that made up the material.

This clone has a single count. Data came from immunoSEQ multiplex PCR; TCRdb stores just in-frame clones and leaves some out. The table has 310,000 or so clones, approximately 89% seen once. Enrolled through a virtual design, the participants were between about 18 and 100 years of age and came from 24 US areas. All recovered Cohort 3 donors got two negative PCRs, got clearance, or saw symptom resolution. The clonotype originates from a woman in her forties who had recovered from COVID-19. Sequencing was performed on PBMCs or T cells enriched from blood (not recorded which).

The CDR3: CAISQVRGTSGPRDNEQFF. As DNA, the CDR3 is TGTGCCATCAGCCAAGTTAGGGGGACTAGCGGCCCAAGGGACAATGAGCAGTTCTTC. This chain joins TRBV10-3 and TRBJ2-1, with 11 bases identical to TRBD2. With 6 bases clipped from V and 5 bases from J, the junction kept 18 bases outside the gene matches. This CDR3 has 19 amino acids. The V gene's germline CDR1 is ENHRY and CDR2 SYGVKD.